The rows below give T cell receptor beta chains drawn from one sample of a study of cytomegalovirus exposure and HLA in healthy donors. Assay used: immunoSEQ multiplex PCR; TCRdb lists only in-frame clones, some missing. The sample table includes 87,000 or so clones. Sequenced input: PBMCs. The receptor set was obtained from a middle-aged man in good health and CMV-seropositive. Each CDR3 is given with its conserved first and last residue. Each record gives: D gene, V gene, J gene, CDR3 protein, CDR3 DNA. The D gene is left open where the match is weak.

TRBD2	TRBV7-9	TRBJ2-5	CASSSPPGLAGGQSETQYF	TGTGCCAGCAGCTCACCCCCGGGACTAGCGGGAGGGCAATCGGAGACCCAGTACTTC
-	TRBV4-3	TRBJ2-3	CASSQDRGGYTQYF	TGCGCCAGCAGCCAAGATAGGGGGGGCTATACGCAGTATTTT
-	TRBV6-5	TRBJ2-7	CASSYSGLPSYEQYF	TGTGCCAGCAGTTACAGCGGGCTGCCCTCCTACGAGCAGTACTTC
TRBD1	TRBV6-5	TRBJ1-2	CASSRQGGLGYGYTF	TGTGCCAGCAGTCGACAAGGGGGCCTGGGCTATGGCTACACCTTC
-	TRBV4-1	TRBJ2-2	CASSNYRERFTANTGELFF	TGCGCCAGCAGCAACTACCGGGAGAGGTTCACCGCGAACACCGGGGAGCTGTTTTTT
-	TRBV5-1	TRBJ2-1	CASSLDGVYNEQFF	TGCGCCAGCAGCTTGGACGGGGTCTACAATGAGCAGTTCTTC
-	TRBV27	TRBJ1-2	CASSLYGHLSGYGYTF	TGTGCCAGCAGTTTATATGGACACCTTAGTGGCTATGGCTACACCTTC
-	TRBV4-3	TRBJ1-2	CASSQDGNSPSDYGYTF	TGCGCCAGCAGCCAAGATGGAAACAGCCCAAGTGACTATGGCTACACCTTC
-	TRBV5-1	TRBJ2-5	CASSLGPETQYF	TGCGCCAGCAGCCTCGGTCCGGAGACCCAGTACTTC
-	TRBV18	TRBJ2-1	CASSPPGAFVEQFF	TGTGCCAGCTCACCTCCGGGAGCCTTCGTCGAGCAGTTCTTC
TRBD2	TRBV2	TRBJ2-1	CASSEAAGAYNEQFF	TGTGCCAGCAGTGAAGCGGCGGGGGCCTACAATGAGCAGTTCTTC
TRBD2	TRBV28	TRBJ2-4	CASSFGASGRAGNIQYF	TGTGCCAGCAGTTTCGGGGCTAGCGGGAGGGCGGGTAACATTCAGTACTTC
-	TRBV7-2	TRBJ1-2	CASSLMSGQSQYGYTF	TGTGCCAGCAGCCTTATGAGCGGACAGAGCCAGTATGGCTACACCTTC
-	TRBV4-2	TRBJ1-1	CASREGGNTEAFF	TGTGCCAGCAGGGAGGGAGGTAACACTGAAGCTTTCTTT
TRBD1	TRBV19	TRBJ1-4	CASRRTGEKLFF	TGTGCCAGTAGACGGACAGGGGAAAAACTGTTTTTT
TRBD1	TRBV27	TRBJ1-2	CASSSDGQGGYGYTF	TGTGCCAGCAGTTCCGACGGACAGGGTGGCTATGGCTACACCTTC
-	TRBV29-1	TRBJ2-1	CSVDGLARHNEQFF	TGCAGCGTTGATGGGCTAGCGAGGCACAATGAGCAGTTCTTC
TRBD1	TRBV25-1	TRBJ1-1	CASSEAGTGRPEAFF	TGTGCCAGCAGTGAAGCCGGGACAGGGAGGCCTGAAGCTTTCTTT
TRBD2	TRBV13	TRBJ2-1	CASSAGLAAGNEQFF	TGTGCCAGCAGCGCAGGACTAGCGGCCGGGAATGAGCAGTTCTTC
-	TRBV28	TRBJ2-2	CASKLNGELFF	TGTGCCAGCAAACTTAACGGGGAGCTGTTTTTT